This T cell receptor (beta chain) originates from a study of T cells after somatic rescue of genetic block. CDR1 and CDR2 from the germline V gene are SGHVS and FQNEAQ. This CDR3 has 15 residues. Trimming at V came to 2 bases and at J to 7 bases, leaving 4 bases not matched to a gene. The data were produced by immunoSEQ multiplex PCR, yet TCRdb's version contains in-frame clones alone and is incomplete. Found here are roughly 120,000 clones, about 90% of them singletons; the top ten hold roughly 1.5%. The TCR sequence derives from a young woman. Sequencing was performed on peripheral blood mononuclear cells (PBMCs). The rearrangement uses TRBV7-8 and TRBJ2-2, with 10 positions matching TRBD1. The CDR3 DNA is TGTGCCAGCAGCTTATTGGGACAGGGGAACGGGGAGCTGTTTTTT. This encodes CASSLLGQGNGELFF.